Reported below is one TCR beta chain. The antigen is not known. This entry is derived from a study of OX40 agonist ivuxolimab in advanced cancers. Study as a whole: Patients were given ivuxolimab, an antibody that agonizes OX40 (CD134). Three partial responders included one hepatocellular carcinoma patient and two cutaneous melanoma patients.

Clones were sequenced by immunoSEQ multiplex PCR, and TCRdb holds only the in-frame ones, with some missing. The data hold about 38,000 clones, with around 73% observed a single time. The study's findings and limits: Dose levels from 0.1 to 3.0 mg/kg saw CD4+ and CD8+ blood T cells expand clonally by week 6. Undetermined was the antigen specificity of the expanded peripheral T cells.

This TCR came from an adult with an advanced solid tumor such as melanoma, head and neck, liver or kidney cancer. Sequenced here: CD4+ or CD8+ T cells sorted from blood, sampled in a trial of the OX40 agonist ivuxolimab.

Written as DNA, the CDR3 is TGTGCCAGCATGATAAGGGGGCGCAGCACCGGGGAGCTGTTTTTT. Its translation is CASMIRGRSTGELFF. The gene calls are TRBV27 and TRBJ2-2; the match to TRBD1 covers 7 bases. From germline, CDR1 is MNHEY and CDR2 SMNVEV (reference sequence). The CDR3 loop spans 15 amino acids. V lost 7 bases and J lost 4; bases outside the gene matches: 9.